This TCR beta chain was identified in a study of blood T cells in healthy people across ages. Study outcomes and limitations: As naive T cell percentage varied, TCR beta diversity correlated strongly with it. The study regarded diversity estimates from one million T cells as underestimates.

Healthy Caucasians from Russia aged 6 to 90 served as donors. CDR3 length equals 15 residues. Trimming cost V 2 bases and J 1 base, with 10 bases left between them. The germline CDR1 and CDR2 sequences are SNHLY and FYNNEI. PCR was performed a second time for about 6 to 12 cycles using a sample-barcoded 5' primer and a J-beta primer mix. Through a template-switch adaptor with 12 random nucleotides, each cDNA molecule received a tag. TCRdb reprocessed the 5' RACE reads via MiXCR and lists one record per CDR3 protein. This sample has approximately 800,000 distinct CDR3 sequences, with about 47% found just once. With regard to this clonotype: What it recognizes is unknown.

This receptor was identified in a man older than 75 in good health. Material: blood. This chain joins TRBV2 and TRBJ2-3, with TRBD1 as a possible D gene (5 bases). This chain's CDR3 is CASSEKEGGTDTQYF. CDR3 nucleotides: TGTGCCAGCAGTGAAAAGGAAGGGGGCACAGATACGCAGTATTTT.